This T cell receptor beta chain was sequenced for a study of cytomegalovirus exposure and HLA in healthy donors. Trimming shortened V by 5 bases and J by 10 bases, and 16 bases separated the two germline ends. This CDR3 has 13 residues. Germline V gene sequence: CDR1 MNHEY, CDR2 SMNVEV (reference sequence). It was with 60 Vbeta and 13 Jbeta primers that the PCR ran. Assay used: immunoSEQ multiplex PCR; TCRdb lists only in-frame clones, some missing. The profile shows under 200,000 clones, around three quarters of them singletons. This TCR was recovered from a woman between 50 and 59 years old in good health and CMV-seropositive. The rearrangement uses TRBV27 and TRBJ2-3; D perhaps matches TRBD2 (5 bases). Sequencing input: PBMCs. In nucleotides, the CDR3 is TGTGCCAGCAGTCCTGACTGGGAGAGGGCGCAGTATTTT. It translates to CASSPDWERAQYF.